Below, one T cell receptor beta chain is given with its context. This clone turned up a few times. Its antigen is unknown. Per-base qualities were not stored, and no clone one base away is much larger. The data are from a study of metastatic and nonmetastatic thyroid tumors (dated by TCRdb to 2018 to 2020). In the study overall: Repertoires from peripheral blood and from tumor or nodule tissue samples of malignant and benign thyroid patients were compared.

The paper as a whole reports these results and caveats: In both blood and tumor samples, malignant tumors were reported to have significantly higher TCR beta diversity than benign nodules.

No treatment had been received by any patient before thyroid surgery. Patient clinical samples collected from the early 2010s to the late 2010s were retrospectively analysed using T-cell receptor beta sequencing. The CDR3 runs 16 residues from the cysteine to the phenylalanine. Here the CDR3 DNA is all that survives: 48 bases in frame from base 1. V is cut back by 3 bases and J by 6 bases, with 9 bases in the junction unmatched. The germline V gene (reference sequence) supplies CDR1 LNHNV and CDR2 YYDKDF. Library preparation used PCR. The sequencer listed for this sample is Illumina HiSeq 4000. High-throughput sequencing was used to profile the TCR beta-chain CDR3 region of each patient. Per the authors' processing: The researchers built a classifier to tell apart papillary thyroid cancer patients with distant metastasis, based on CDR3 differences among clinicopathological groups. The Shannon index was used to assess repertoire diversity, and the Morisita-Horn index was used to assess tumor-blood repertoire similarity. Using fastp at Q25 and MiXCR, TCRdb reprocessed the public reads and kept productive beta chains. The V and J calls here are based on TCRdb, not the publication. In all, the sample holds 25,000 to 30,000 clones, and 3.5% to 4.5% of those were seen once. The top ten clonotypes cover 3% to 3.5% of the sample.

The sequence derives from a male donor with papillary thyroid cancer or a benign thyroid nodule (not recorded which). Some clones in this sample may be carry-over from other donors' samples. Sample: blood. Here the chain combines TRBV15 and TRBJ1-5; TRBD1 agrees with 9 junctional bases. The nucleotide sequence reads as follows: TGTGCCACCAGCAGCGGGGACAGGGCAGGTAGTCAGCCCCAGCATTTT. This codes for CATSSGDRAGSQPQHF.